Below are 9 T cell receptor beta chains sequenced from a single sample in a study of blood T cell repertoires in COVID-19. Sequencing was performed with immunoSEQ multiplex PCR; in TCRdb, only in-frame clones are kept and a portion is missing. The sample yields around 270,000 clones, roughly 84% seen once. Material: peripheral blood. These receptors were collected from a woman aged 40 to 49 who had recovered from COVID-19.

V and J are TRBV5-1 and TRBJ1-6, with a tentative D call TRBD1 (5 bases). CDR3 size: 12 residues. V dropped 2 bases and J dropped 9 bases, with 6 bases sitting between them. The V gene's germline CDR1 is SGHRS and CDR2 YFSETQ. CDR3 region: CASSFQGSPLHF. CDR3 sequence (DNA): TGCGCCAGCAGCTTCCAGGGTTCACCCCTCCACTTT.

This chain links TRBV30 with TRBJ1-2, with D maybe TRBD1 (6 bases). The length of the CDR3 is 14 residues. The germline gives CDR1 GTSNPN, CDR2 SVGIG (reference sequence). V was trimmed by 1 base and J by 6 bases, leaving 15 bases between them. CDR3 residues: CAWSEGVARDGYTF. The CDR3 DNA reads TGTGCCTGGAGTGAGGGGGTGGCACGGGATGGCTACACCTTC.

The V call is TRBV19, the J call TRBJ2-1; 7 bases align to TRBD1. Germline loops: CDR1 LNHDA, CDR2 SQIVND (reference sequence). J was trimmed by 9 bases and V by 5 bases; bases with no gene match: 4. The CDR3 length is 12 residues. CDR3 sequence reads: CASSAGGFEQFF. In DNA form, the CDR3 reads TGTGCCAGTAGTGCAGGGGGTTTTGAGCAGTTCTTC.

In this sample, this clone turned up many times. This sequence joins TRBV30 and TRBJ1-4; TRBD1 might be the D (5 bases). The germline CDR1 and CDR2 sequences are GTSNPN and SVGIG (reference sequence). The CDR3 has 16 amino acids. V lost 3 bases, J lost 4 bases, and 18 bases lay in between. The CDR3 nucleotides read TGTGCCTGGAGGGAGGGGAACCGGGGCCTTAATGAAAAACTGTTTTTT. Its protein product is CAWREGNRGLNEKLFF.

This clone was found once. The rearrangement links TRBV4-2 to TRBJ2-5; 8 nucleotides match TRBD1. The CDR3 totals 16 residues. The V and J ends lost 0 bases and 4 bases, in that order; junction bases with no gene match: 7. Germline V gives CDR1 LGHNA, CDR2 YNFKEQ. The CDR3 loop is CASSQEVTGGSETQYF. DNA for the CDR3: TGTGCCAGCAGCCAAGAAGTCACAGGGGGTTCAGAGACCCAGTACTTC.

The chain carries TRBV6-5 and TRBJ1-2; TRBD1 agrees at 7 bases. Per germline, CDR1 MNHEY and CDR2 SVGAGI. This CDR3 contains 13 residues. Trimming cost V 11 bases and J 1 base; bases outside gene matches: 7. CDR3 sequence (DNA): TGTGCCTGCCGACAGGGCCTTAACTATGGCTACACCTTC. Protein product: CACRQGLNYGYTF.

On this clone: A junction end diverges from the germline sequence, so it may reflect a read error. The rearrangement joins TRBV3-1 (or the pseudogene TRBV3-2) to TRBJ1-2; no clear D gene. In germline, CDR1 is LGHDT, CDR2 YNNKEL (reference sequence). There are 13 residues in the CDR3. The CDR3 DNA is TGTGCCAGCAGCCGGCGGGGTCCCACAAAACCATACTTC. Translating gives CASSRRGPTKPYF.

The J gene is TRBJ2-1, the V gene TRBV6-5; TRBD2 might be the D (5 bases). Trimming took off 7 bases at V and 10 bases at J, with 14 bases between the two ends. This CDR3 contains 12 residues. CDR1 MNHEY and CDR2 SVGAGI come from the germline V gene. The CDR3, as DNA: TGTGCCAGCAAATCTACACGAGGGGAGCAGTTCTTC. Translation gives CASKSTRGEQFF.

The V gene is TRBV3-1 (or the pseudogene TRBV3-2), the J gene TRBJ1-1; D gene unclear. Deletions cut 0 bases from V and 0 bases from J, with 17 bases between. CDR3 length: 18 residues. CDR1 and CDR2 (germline): LGHDT, YNNKEL (reference sequence). CDR3 sequence reads: CASSQDPPGYQMNTEAFF. CDR3 DNA sequence: TGTGCCAGCAGCCAAGATCCCCCAGGTTACCAGATGAACACTGAAGCTTTCTTT.